The clone carrying this T cell receptor beta chain was seen more than once but under ten times. No antigen is known for it. This sample was included in a study of blood T cells in healthy people across ages. Germline CDR1 reads LGHNA; CDR2 reads YSLEER. This CDR3 spans 15 amino acids. With 4 bases removed from V and 5 bases from J, the gap between germline ends came to 15 bases. Points from the study as a whole: Calculation of diversity from one million T cells yielded estimates considered to be underestimates.

A second PCR of about 6 to 12 cycles used a sample-barcoded 5' primer and a J-beta primer mix. TCRdb re-called the 5' RACE reads through MiXCR, storing one row per CDR3 protein. The table lists roughly 800,000 distinct CDR3 sequences, approximately 24% of them singletons. These data were likewise used in another study, on T cells of mothers and their children.

This TCR was recovered from a boy aged 10-17 years in good health. This chain joins TRBV4-3 and TRBJ2-1, with D maybe TRBD2 (5 bases). Material: blood. The CDR3 sequence is CASSRTGFVDNEQFF. Written as DNA, the CDR3 is TGCGCCAGCAGCCGCACGGGGTTCGTGGACAATGAGCAGTTCTTC.